This T cell receptor beta chain was sequenced for a study of kidney transplant recipient with SARS-CoV-2 infection. In its sample, this clonotype was seen many times. CDR1 and CDR2 from the germline V gene are GTSNPN and SVGIG (reference sequence). V was trimmed by 1 base and J by 3 bases, leaving 7 bases between them. CDR3 length equals 12 residues. From the reads, TCRdb called clonotypes with MiXCR, one entry per CDR3 protein. In the table there are some 220,000 distinct CDR3 sequences, 29% of which are singletons. The gene calls are TRBV30 and TRBJ2-7; D possibly corresponds to TRBD1 (5 bases). Sequenced here: a blood sample, sampled at baseline and around day 110 from a kidney transplant recipient. The origin of this receptor is a male patient aged 25-45 years who had COVID-19 and was a kidney transplant recipient. Some T cells may be transferred from the graft donor. The chain's CDR3 is CAWSGTYYEQYF. The CDR3 DNA follows: TGTGCCTGGAGTGGGACATACTACGAGCAGTACTTC.